This T cell receptor beta chain was documented in a study of blood T cell repertoires in COVID-19. Study at large: There were acute and convalescent COVID-19 samples, and they came from the United States, Italy and Spain. In each case, the material was cDNA or gDNA derived from T cells, B-cell-depleted T cells, or PBMCs.

TCRdb keeps only in-frame clones here, not all; method: immunoSEQ multiplex PCR. The table has some 130,000 clones, approximately 74% seen once. The CDR3 spans 16 residues. J gave up 6 bases and V 5 bases, and 8 bases lay outside the gene matches. Germline loops: CDR1 MNHEY, CDR2 SVGEGT. The J gene is TRBJ2-2, the V gene TRBV6-2 or TRBV6-3; 11 positions match TRBD2. The receptor was derived from an older woman with acute or convalescent COVID-19. Specimen: peripheral blood. The CDR3 spells CASSSSGLAASGELFF. In DNA form, the CDR3 reads TGTGCCAGCAGTAGTTCGGGACTAGCGGCCTCCGGGGAGCTGTTTTTT.